The 24 T cell receptor beta chains listed next were all sequenced from one sample in a study of OX40 agonist ivuxolimab in advanced cancers. The assay was immunoSEQ multiplex PCR, and TCRdb's table has in-frame clones only and misses some. This table has about 48,000 clones, 91% appearing once. The sequences come from CD4+ or CD8+ T cells sorted from blood, collected in a trial of the OX40 agonist ivuxolimab. The receptors come from an adult with an advanced solid tumor such as melanoma, head and neck, liver or kidney cancer.

The chain combines TRBV20-1 with TRBJ1-4; D remains ambiguous. The CDR3 runs 10 residues. In germline, CDR1 is DFQATT, CDR2 SNEGSKA (reference sequence). The V end lost 0 bases, the J end lost 7 bases, and 0 bases lay between the germline ends. CDR3 coding DNA: TGCAGTGCTAGAGATGAAAAACTGTTTTTT. As protein: CSARDEKLFF.

This chain connects TRBV7-3 to TRBJ1-6; tentative D call: TRBD1 (6 bases). Trimming stripped 0 bases from V and 13 bases from J, with 10 bases between. The germline V gene has CDR1 SGHTA and CDR2 FQGTGA. The CDR3 covers 13 residues. The CDR3 loop reads CASSLTGGAPLHF. The CDR3 DNA is TGTGCCAGCAGCTTAACAGGGGGAGCTCCCCTCCACTTT.

This clone was seen more than once but under ten times. V usage is TRBV7-2 and J usage is TRBJ1-2; TRBD1 might be the D (5 bases). Trimming cost V 3 bases and J 6 bases, with 8 bases left between them. CDR3 length equals 12 residues. CDR1 and CDR2 from the germline V gene are SGHTA and FQGNSA. The CDR3, as DNA: TGTGCCAGCAGCTTCGTGGGGGATGGCTACACCTTC. Its translation is CASSFVGDGYTF.

V gene TRBV29-1 combines with J gene TRBJ2-2; D might be TRBD1 (5 bases). Germline V gene sequence: CDR1 SQVTM, CDR2 ANQGSEA. V lost 6 bases to trimming and J lost 2 bases, with 10 bases between them. CDR3 length: 13 residues. The CDR3 nucleotides are TGCAGCGTCAGGGATATTAACACCGGGGAGCTGTTTTTT. Translation: CSVRDINTGELFF.

This clone occurred once. This chain connects TRBV29-1 to TRBJ2-7; 7 bases fit TRBD2. CDR3 length: 12 residues. Per germline, CDR1 SQVTM and CDR2 ANQGSEA. With V trimmed by 4 bases and J by 5 bases, 5 bases remained unmatched. The CDR3, as DNA: TGCAGCGTTGCTGGGCTAGCGGACGAGCAGTACTTC. It yields the protein CSVAGLADEQYF.

The chain recombines TRBV27 with TRBJ2-3, with 7 positions matching TRBD2. V shed 3 bases and J 7 bases; nucleotides not matched to a gene: 7. This CDR3 is 14 amino acids long. CDR1 is MNHEY and CDR2 is SMNVEV in the germline V gene (reference sequence). Here the CDR3 DNA reads TGTGCCAGCAGTTTTGGGGCTAGCGGTAATACGCAGTATTTT. Encoded protein: CASSFGASGNTQYF.

This clone was seen just once. The gene calls are TRBV4-3 and TRBJ2-3; no clear D. Per germline, CDR1 LGHNA and CDR2 YSLEER. Trimming removed 3 bases at V and 1 base at J, with 17 bases between. The CDR3 is 17 residues long. The CDR3 sequence is CASSQKNDWGRTDTQYF. The CDR3 DNA is TGCGCCAGCAGCCAGAAAAATGACTGGGGTCGCACAGATACGCAGTATTTT.

The chain employs TRBV4-2 and TRBJ2-1; 11 nucleotides match TRBD2. The CDR3 length is 18 residues. Unmatched junction bases numbered 9, after V lost 1 base and J lost 4 bases. The germline V gene encodes CDR1 LGHNA and CDR2 YNFKEQ. CDR3: CASSQAASGGTPYNEQFF. The CDR3 coding sequence is TGTGCCAGCAGCCAAGCGGCTAGCGGGGGGACTCCTTACAATGAGCAGTTCTTC.

The J gene is TRBJ2-2, the V gene TRBV6-5; 9 positions agree with TRBD2. This CDR3 spans 16 amino acids. Unmatched junction bases numbered 6, after V lost 2 bases and J lost 5 bases. Germline lookup yields CDR1 MNHEY and CDR2 SVGAGI. DNA for the CDR3: TGTGCCAGCAGTTACGTAGCGGGAGAGGTTACCGGGGAGCTGTTTTTT. Amino acid sequence: CASSYVAGEVTGELFF.

The chain employs TRBV19 and TRBJ2-1, with D uncertain. Trimming removed 8 bases from V and 5 bases from J, with 13 bases in between. The CDR3 runs to 13 residues. Germline V CDR1 and CDR2: LNHDA, SQIVND (reference sequence). The CDR3 reads CASAASINNEQFF. The DNA for the CDR3 is TGTGCCAGTGCGGCTAGTATAAACAATGAGCAGTTCTTC.

A single count supports this clone. This chain connects TRBV15 to TRBJ1-3; D uncertain. Deletions cut 8 bases from V and 0 bases from J, with 8 bases between. The CDR3 contains 13 residues. Germline V CDR1 and CDR2: LNHNV, YYDKDF (reference sequence). CDR3 loop: CATGFISGNTIYF. CDR3 nucleotide sequence: TGTGCCACCGGATTCATCTCTGGAAACACCATATATTTT.

This clone has just one count. J is TRBJ1-4 and V is TRBV7-9; D unresolved. The CDR3 length is 12 residues. CDR1 and CDR2 (germline): SEHNR, FQNEAQ (reference sequence). V was cut by 0 bases and J by 13 bases, with 9 bases left in between. The CDR3 DNA reads TGTGCCAGCAGCTTAGCGAAGAGGAGACTGTTTTTT. This encodes CASSLAKRRLFF. The full variable domain, completed using reference TRBV7-9 and TRBJ1-4, is DTGVSQNPRHKITKRGQNVTFRCDPISEHNRLYWYRQTLGQGPEFLTYFQNEAQLEKSRLLSDRFSAERPKGSFSTLEIQRTEQGDSAMYLCASSLAKRRLFFGSGTQLSVL.

Turning to this clone: Other nucleotide sequences from this sample produce the same CDR3. This CDR3 reads CASSYSSYNEQFF. CDR3 nucleotides: TGTGCCAGCAGTTACTCCAGTTACAATGAGCAGTTCTTC. V is TRBV6-5 and J is TRBJ2-1; no clear D gene. Germline lookup yields CDR1 MNHEY and CDR2 SVGAGI. V was shortened by 0 bases and J by 4 bases, with 4 bases between the two germline ends. The CDR3 length is 13 residues.

This clone was counted a few times. The chain is built from TRBV6-5 and TRBJ1-6, with 8 bases identical to TRBD1. Germline V gives CDR1 MNHEY, CDR2 SVGAGI. Trimming at V came to 2 bases and at J to 13 bases, leaving 4 bases not matched to a gene. The CDR3 is made up of 13 amino acids. Here the CDR3 reads CASSYGPGGPLHF. Here the CDR3 DNA reads TGTGCCAGCAGTTACGGCCCAGGGGGCCCCCTCCACTTT.

With respect to this clone: The same CDR3 can be traced to other DNA sequences in this sample. The chain recombines TRBV19 with TRBJ2-3; 10 bases map to TRBD2. V dropped 6 bases and J dropped 1; count of bases not matched to a gene: 4. The CDR3 is 15 residues long. CDR1 LNHDA and CDR2 SQIVND come from the germline V gene (reference sequence). Here the CDR3 reads CASRLTSGGTDTQYF. CDR3 bases: TGTGCCAGTAGGCTAACTAGCGGGGGCACAGATACGCAGTATTTT.

The chain combines TRBV4-1 with TRBJ2-5; 12 bases align to TRBD2. V lost 4 bases and J lost 2; bases outside the gene matches: 2. This CDR3 spans 15 amino acids. The V gene's germline CDR1 is MGHRA and CDR2 YSYEKL. The CDR3 DNA reads as TGCGCCAGCAGCCGGACTAGCGGGGATCAAGAGACCCAGTACTTC. Amino acid sequence: CASSRTSGDQETQYF.

The chain employs TRBV5-1 and TRBJ2-7, with TRBD1 identical over 7 bases. This CDR3 has 16 amino acids. The ends lost 5 bases at V and 3 bases at J; junction bases unmatched: 14. Germline V CDR1 and CDR2: SGHRS, YFSETQ. The CDR3 sequence is CASRISSGTENYEQYF. CDR3 bases: TGCGCCAGCAGGATTAGCTCCGGGACAGAGAACTACGAGCAGTACTTC.

This rearrangement joins TRBV28 to TRBJ1-1; D call uncertain. Between the trimmed V and J ends, which lost 3 bases and 8 bases, there was a span of 7 bases. This CDR3 spans 11 amino acids. In germline, CDR1 is MDHEN, CDR2 SYDVKM. CDR3 nucleotide sequence: TGTGCCAGCAGTTTCCACATCGAAGCTTTCTTT. It yields the protein CASSFHIEAFF.

The V call is TRBV2, the J call TRBJ1-2; tentative D call: TRBD1 (6 bases). Germline V lookup: CDR1 SNHLY, CDR2 FYNNEI. Trimming took 8 bases from V and 4 from J, leaving 17 bases between them. The CDR3 extends over 14 amino acids. CDR3 sequence: CASSGAEGFYGYTF. The CDR3 DNA is TGTGCCAGCTCGGGGGCGGAGGGATTCTATGGCTACACCTTC.

With regard to this clone: The sample has other DNA sequences that encode this CDR3 too. The CDR3 is CASSQGGRGQGAREQYF. The CDR3 nucleotides read TGTGCCAGCAGCCAAGGGGGGCGGGGACAGGGGGCAAGGGAGCAGTACTTC. This rearrangement joins TRBV4-2 to TRBJ2-7; 12 bases are shared with TRBD1. Germline CDR1 is LGHNA and CDR2 is YNFKEQ. The junction had 11 bases not matched to a gene; V was cut back by 1 base and J by 7 bases. The CDR3 covers 17 residues.

The chain has TRBV7-9 and TRBJ2-7, with D possibly matching TRBD2 (5 bases). Germline V CDR1 and CDR2: SEHNR, FQNEAQ (reference sequence). The CDR3 extends over 15 amino acids. Deletions cut 2 bases from V and 6 bases from J, with 17 bases between. The CDR3 is CASSLWSAERGEQYF. CDR3 nucleotides: TGTGCCAGCAGCTTATGGTCAGCGGAACGGGGCGAGCAGTACTTC.

J is TRBJ1-5 and V is TRBV9; 7 nucleotides agree with TRBD1. With 3 bases clipped from V and 6 bases from J, the junction kept 6 bases outside the gene matches. In germline, CDR1 is SGDLS, CDR2 YYNGEE. This CDR3 is 14 amino acids long. CDR3 sequence (DNA): TGTGCCAGCAGCGGTACAGGGGAAGTTCAGCCCCAGCATTTT. Amino acid sequence: CASSGTGEVQPQHF. The full variable domain, with the rest looked up from reference TRBV9 and TRBJ1-5, is DSGVTQTPKHLITATGQRVTLRCSPRSGDLSVYWYQQSLDQGLQFLIQYYNGEERAKGNILERFSAQQFPDLHSELNLSSLELGDSALYFCASSGTGEVQPQHFGDGTRLSIL.

This clone was counted once. This chain links TRBV6-6 with TRBJ1-1; TRBD1 matches at 7 bases. This CDR3 is 15 amino acids long. Germline CDR1 MNHNY, CDR2 SVGAGI (reference sequence). Trimming removed 2 bases from V and 3 bases from J; junction bases left unmatched: 6. The CDR3 here is CASSYPRQGYTEAFF. The CDR3 DNA reads TGTGCCAGCAGTTACCCCCGACAGGGCTACACTGAAGCTTTCTTT.

V gene TRBV7-6 combines with J gene TRBJ2-1; D is unclear. V lost 5 bases and J 9 bases, leaving 17 bases between the germline ends. CDR3 length equals 14 residues. From germline, CDR1 is SGHVS and CDR2 FNYEAQ. CDR3 protein: CASSLRLAALEQFF. The DNA of the CDR3 is TGTGCCAGCAGCCTTCGGTTAGCCGCCCTTGAGCAGTTCTTC.